This T cell receptor (beta chain) was recovered during a study of Ad26.COV2.S vaccination and SARS-CoV-2 variants. For the study at large: Recipients of Ad26.COV2.S got it intramuscularly, once or twice 56 days apart. Whole-study findings and limits: Vaccine recipients showed a spike-specific TCR breadth that was higher than in placebo recipients. Breadth, reportedly substantial, characterized the spike-specific CD8+ and CD4+ T cell responses after vaccination.

The germline gives CDR1 SGHVS, CDR2 FNYEAQ. This CDR3 has 16 amino acids. V was clipped by 1 base and J by 0 bases, with 13 bases between them. Some clones are missing from TCRdb's copy, which holds only in-frame ones; the method was immunoSEQ multiplex PCR. The data show roughly 700,000 clones, roughly nine tenths seen once. Treatment denoted: over 15 received Ad26.COV2.S at low or high dose, single or two shots; about 5 received placebo; per-sample allocation not given. Day 63 after the first injection of vaccine or placebo was the sampling time. An Ad26 vector expressing Wuhan-strain SARS-CoV-2 spike served as the vaccine. On this clone itself: Its target is not known.

This material consisted of peripheral blood, taken in a trial of Ad26.COV2.S vaccine versus placebo. The TCR was taken from a person aged 18 to 59 who received the Ad26.COV2.S COVID-19 vaccine or a placebo. This chain joins TRBV7-6 and TRBJ2-7; D possibly corresponds to TRBD1 (5 bases). CDR3 sequence: CASSLGSTVSSYEQYF. The DNA of the CDR3 is TGTGCCAGCAGCTTAGGGTCGACAGTGTCCTCCTACGAGCAGTACTTC.